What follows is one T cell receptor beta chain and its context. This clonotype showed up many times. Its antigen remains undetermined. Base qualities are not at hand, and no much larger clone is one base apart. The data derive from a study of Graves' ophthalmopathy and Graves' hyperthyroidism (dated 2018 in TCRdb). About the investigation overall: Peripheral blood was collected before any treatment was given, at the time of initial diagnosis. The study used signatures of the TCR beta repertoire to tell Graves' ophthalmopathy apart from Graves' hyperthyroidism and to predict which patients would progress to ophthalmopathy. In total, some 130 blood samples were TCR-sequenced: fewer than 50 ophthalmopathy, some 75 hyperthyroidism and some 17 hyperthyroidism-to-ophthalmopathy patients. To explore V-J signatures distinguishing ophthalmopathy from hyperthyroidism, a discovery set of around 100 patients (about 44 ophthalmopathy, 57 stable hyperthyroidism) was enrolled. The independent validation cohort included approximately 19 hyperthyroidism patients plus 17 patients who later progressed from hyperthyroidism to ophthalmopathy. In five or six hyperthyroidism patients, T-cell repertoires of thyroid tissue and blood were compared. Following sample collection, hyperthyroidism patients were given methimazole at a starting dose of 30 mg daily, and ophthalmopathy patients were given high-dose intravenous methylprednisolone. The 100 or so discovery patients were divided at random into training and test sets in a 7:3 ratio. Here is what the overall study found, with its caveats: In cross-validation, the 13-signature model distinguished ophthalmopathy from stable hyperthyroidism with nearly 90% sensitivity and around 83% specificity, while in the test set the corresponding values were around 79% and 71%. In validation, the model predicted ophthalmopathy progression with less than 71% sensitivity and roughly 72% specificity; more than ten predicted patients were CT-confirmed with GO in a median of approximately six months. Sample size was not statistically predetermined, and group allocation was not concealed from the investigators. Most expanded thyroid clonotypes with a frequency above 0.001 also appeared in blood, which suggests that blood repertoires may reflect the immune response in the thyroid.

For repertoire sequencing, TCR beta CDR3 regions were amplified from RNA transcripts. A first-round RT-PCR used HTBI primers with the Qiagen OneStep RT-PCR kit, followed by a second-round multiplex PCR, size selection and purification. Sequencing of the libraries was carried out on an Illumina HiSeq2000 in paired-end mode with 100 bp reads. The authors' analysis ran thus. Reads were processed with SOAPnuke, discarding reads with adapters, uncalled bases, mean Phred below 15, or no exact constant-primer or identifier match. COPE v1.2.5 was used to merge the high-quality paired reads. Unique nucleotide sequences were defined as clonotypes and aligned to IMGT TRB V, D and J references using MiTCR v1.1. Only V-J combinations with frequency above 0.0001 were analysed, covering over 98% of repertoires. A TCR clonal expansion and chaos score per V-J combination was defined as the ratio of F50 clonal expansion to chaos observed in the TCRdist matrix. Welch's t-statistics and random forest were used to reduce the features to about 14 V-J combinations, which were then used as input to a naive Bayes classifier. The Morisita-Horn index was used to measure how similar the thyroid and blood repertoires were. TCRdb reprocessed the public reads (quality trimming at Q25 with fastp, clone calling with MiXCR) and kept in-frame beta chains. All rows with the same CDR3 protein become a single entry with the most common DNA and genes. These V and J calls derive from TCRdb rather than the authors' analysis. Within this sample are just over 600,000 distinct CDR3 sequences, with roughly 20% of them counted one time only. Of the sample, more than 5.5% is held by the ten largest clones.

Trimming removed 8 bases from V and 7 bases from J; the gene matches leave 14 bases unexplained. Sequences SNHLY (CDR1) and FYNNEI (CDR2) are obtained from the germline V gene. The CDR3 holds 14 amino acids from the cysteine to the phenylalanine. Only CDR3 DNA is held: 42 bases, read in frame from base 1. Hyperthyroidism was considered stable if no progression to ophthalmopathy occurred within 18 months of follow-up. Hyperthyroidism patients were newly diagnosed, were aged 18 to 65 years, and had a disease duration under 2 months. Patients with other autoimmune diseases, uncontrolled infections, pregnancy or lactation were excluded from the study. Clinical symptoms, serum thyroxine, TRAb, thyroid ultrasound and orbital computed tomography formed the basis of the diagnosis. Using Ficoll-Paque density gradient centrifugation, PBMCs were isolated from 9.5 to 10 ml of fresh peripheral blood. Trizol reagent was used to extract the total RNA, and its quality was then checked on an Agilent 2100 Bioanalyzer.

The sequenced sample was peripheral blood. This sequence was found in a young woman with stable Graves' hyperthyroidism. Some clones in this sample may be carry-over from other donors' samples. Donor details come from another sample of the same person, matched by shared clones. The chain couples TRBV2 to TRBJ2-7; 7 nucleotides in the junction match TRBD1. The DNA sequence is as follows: TGTGCCAGCTCCGACAGGGACGGCGCGTGGGAGCAGTACTTC. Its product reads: CASSDRDGAWEQYF.